One sample yielded the 30 T cell receptor beta chains listed below, sequenced in a study of blood T cell repertoires in COVID-19. Some clones are missing from TCRdb's copy, which holds only in-frame ones; the method was immunoSEQ multiplex PCR. In the table there are hundreds of thousands of clones, about 82% of which are singletons. The source material was peripheral blood. The receptor set was obtained from a man between 45 and 60 years old with active or convalescent COVID-19.

The sample holds a few counts of this clone. V gene TRBV3-1 (or the pseudogene TRBV3-2) combines with J gene TRBJ2-5; 11 bases line up with TRBD2. V was clipped by 4 bases and J by 3 bases; unmatched bases: 7. The CDR3 runs to 16 residues. The germline V gene has CDR1 LGHDT and CDR2 YNNKEL (reference sequence). The CDR3 spells CASSPLLGLAEETQYF. The CDR3 DNA sequence: TGTGCCAGCAGCCCCCTCTTGGGACTAGCGGAAGAGACCCAGTACTTC.

The chain carries TRBV6-1 and TRBJ1-1, with a weak D call TRBD1 (5 bases). CDR3 length: 15 residues. Germline CDR1 and CDR2: MNHNS and SASEGT. V shed 2 bases and J shed 3 bases, with 13 bases lying between them. The CDR3 region is CASSEFRIGDTEAFF. The CDR3 DNA follows: TGTGCCAGCAGTGAATTTCGCATAGGGGACACTGAAGCTTTCTTT.

The CDR3 DNA sequence: TGTGCCAGCACCTCCCCGCGGGCCAAAAACATTCAGTACTTC. Protein: CASTSPRAKNIQYF. The V gene is TRBV7-9, the J gene TRBJ2-4, with D uncertain. CDR3 size: 14 residues. Trimming stripped 7 bases from V and 1 base from J, with 11 bases between. Germline V gene sequence: CDR1 SEHNR, CDR2 FQNEAQ (reference sequence).

The chain recombines TRBV7-8 with TRBJ2-2; D ambiguous. Trimming stripped 4 bases from V and 3 bases from J, with 12 bases between. The germline gives CDR1 SGHVS, CDR2 FQNEAQ. CDR3 size: 15 residues. This CDR3 is CASSSGSGYTGELFF. CDR3 DNA: TGTGCCAGCAGCTCCGGGTCTGGCTACACCGGGGAGCTGTTTTTT.

The chain is built from TRBV2 and TRBJ1-2; the D is unclear. Trimming pared 4 bases from V and 1 base from J, leaving 16 bases between. The CDR3 totals 16 residues. From germline, CDR1 is SNHLY and CDR2 FYNNEI. This CDR3 is CASSGRGSPFNYGYTF. Written as DNA, the CDR3 is TGTGCCAGCAGTGGGAGAGGGAGTCCATTTAACTATGGCTACACCTTC.

The chain recombines TRBV25-1 with TRBJ2-3; 8 bases are a match to TRBD2. The CDR3 totals 17 residues. Germline V lookup: CDR1 MGHDK, CDR2 SYGVNS. V trimming: 4 bases; J trimming: 2 bases; junction bases outside the gene matches: 11. The CDR3 region is CASSGREGGGFTDTQYF. The CDR3 bases are TGTGCCAGCAGTGGACGGGAGGGCGGGGGTTTCACAGATACGCAGTATTTT.

The chain joins TRBV5-1 to TRBJ2-1; 7 bases fit TRBD1. V was pared by 0 bases and J by 2 bases, with 2 bases of the junction left unmatched. CDR3 size: 15 residues. Germline CDR1 SGHRS, CDR2 YFSETQ. The CDR3 region has the DNA TGCGCCAGCAGCTTGGACAGGGGAGCCTACAATGAGCAGTTCTTC. Its protein is CASSLDRGAYNEQFF. The full variable domain, rest sourced from reference TRBV5-1 and TRBJ2-1, is KAGVTQTPRYLIKTRGQQVTLSCSPISGHRSVSWYQQTPGQGLQFLFEYFSETQRNKGNFPGRFSGRQFSNSRSEMNVSTLELGDSALYLCASSLDRGAYNEQFFGPGTRLTVL.

The V call is TRBV6-5, the J call TRBJ2-3, with D maybe TRBD1 (6 bases). V lost 8 bases and J 2 bases, leaving 14 bases between the germline ends. CDR1 MNHEY and CDR2 SVGAGI come from the germline V gene. The CDR3 covers 14 residues. The CDR3, as DNA: TGTGCCAGCTCTCAGGGGCCCCTCACAGATACGCAGTATTTT. Translated: CASSQGPLTDTQYF.

The rearrangement uses TRBV9 and TRBJ1-6, with 9 bases matching TRBD1. Germline CDR1 and CDR2: SGDLS and YYNGEE. With V trimmed by 4 bases and J by 10 bases, 9 bases remained unmatched. This CDR3 is 15 amino acids long. In DNA, the CDR3 is TGTGCCAGCAGCCCACCGGGACAGGGTTCCTCACCCCTCCACTTT. It codes for CASSPPGQGSSPLHF.

This clone was picked up many times. The J gene is TRBJ2-7, the V gene TRBV5-1; TRBD2 agrees at 12 bases. The CDR3 spans 15 residues. V lost 0 bases and J lost 5; bases outside the gene matches: 3. The V gene's germline CDR1 is SGHRS and CDR2 YFSETQ. Written as DNA, the CDR3 is TGCGCCAGCAGCTTGGGGACTAGCGGGACGAACGAGCAGTACTTC. This translates into CASSLGTSGTNEQYF.

The chain uses TRBV3-1 (or the pseudogene TRBV3-2) and TRBJ2-7; 7 bases fit TRBD1. This CDR3 has 14 amino acids. Germline CDR1 LGHDT, CDR2 YNNKEL (reference sequence). Losses at the gene ends were 4 bases for V and 3 bases for J; bases not matched to a gene: 6. CDR3 nucleotide sequence: TGTGCCAGCAGCCTAGGACAGGCAGGCTACGAGCAGTACTTC. It encodes CASSLGQAGYEQYF.

V is TRBV6-5 and J is TRBJ2-1, with 7 bases aligning to TRBD2. The CDR3 is 14 amino acids. Germline-derived CDR1 and CDR2 are MNHEY and SVGAGI. V gave up 4 bases and J gave up 9 bases; unmatched junction bases: 9. This CDR3 reads CASSFGLGVGEQFF. The CDR3 DNA follows: TGTGCCAGCAGTTTCGGACTAGGGGTGGGTGAGCAGTTCTTC.

The chain couples TRBV7-9 to TRBJ1-1; D gene uncertain. CDR3 length: 14 amino acids. V lost 5 bases and J lost 1, with 11 bases in between. Germline V gene lookup returns CDR1 SEHNR and CDR2 FQNEAQ (reference sequence). The CDR3 sequence: CASSVQTANTEAFF. In nucleotides, the CDR3 is TGTGCCAGCAGCGTACAAACAGCGAACACTGAAGCTTTCTTT.

The count of this clone is one. The V call is TRBV30, the J call TRBJ1-3; D is unresolved. The germline V gene has CDR1 GTSNPN and CDR2 SVGIG (reference sequence). CDR3 length equals 13 residues. Trimming took off 7 bases at V and 0 bases at J, with 10 bases between the two ends. The CDR3 spells CASTPDSGNTIYF. In DNA, the CDR3 is TGTGCCTCCACCCCAGACTCTGGAAACACCATATATTTT.

The J gene is TRBJ2-2, the V gene TRBV7-6, with a possible D match to TRBD2 (5 bases). V lost 2 bases and J 2 bases, leaving 15 bases between the germline ends. The CDR3 is 17 residues long. Germline CDR1 SGHVS, CDR2 FNYEAQ. CDR3 nucleotide sequence: TGTGCCAGCAGCTTATTCGCAGGTCGGGGAAACACCGGGGAGCTGTTTTTT. Encoded protein: CASSLFAGRGNTGELFF. Filled out from reference TRBV7-6 and TRBJ2-2, the complete variable domain reads GAGVSQSPRYKVTKRGQDVALRCDPISGHVSLYWYRQALGQGPEFLTYFNYEAQQDKSGLPNDRFSAERPEGSISTLTIQRTEQRDSAMYRCASSLFAGRGNTGELFFGEGSRLTVL.

The gene calls are TRBV28 and TRBJ2-7; D may be TRBD1 (6 bases). The CDR3 spans 16 residues. Trimming shortened V by 4 bases and J by 2 bases, and 18 bases separated the two germline ends. CDR1 is MDHEN and CDR2 is SYDVKM in the germline V gene. DNA of the CDR3: TGTGCCAGCAGTTCCCCGCCCGGGACAAGTCCCTACGAGCAGTACTTC. It codes for CASSSPPGTSPYEQYF.

This clone appeared a single time. The chain combines TRBV29-1 with TRBJ2-2; possible D gene TRBD2, 6 bases. The CDR3 spans 13 residues. The V end lost 8 bases, the J end lost 9 bases, and 19 bases lay between the germline ends. Germline V gene lookup returns CDR1 SQVTM and CDR2 ANQGSEA. CDR3: CSPPRGSHRELFF. In nucleotides, the CDR3 is TGCAGCCCCCCTCGGGGGAGTCATCGGGAGCTGTTTTTT.

The CDR3 loop is CASSFRDRDFSNTEAFF. CDR3 nucleotide sequence: TGCGCCAGCAGCTTCCGGGACAGGGATTTTTCGAACACTGAAGCTTTCTTT. V usage is TRBV5-1 and J usage is TRBJ1-1; 9 bases map to TRBD1. Germline V CDR1 and CDR2: SGHRS, YFSETQ. V shed 2 bases and J 1 base; nucleotides not matched to a gene: 9. The CDR3 contains 17 residues. Full variable domain (missing parts from reference TRBV5-1 and TRBJ1-1): KAGVTQTPRYLIKTRGQQVTLSCSPISGHRSVSWYQQTPGQGLQFLFEYFSETQRNKGNFPGRFSGRQFSNSRSEMNVSTLELGDSALYLCASSFRDRDFSNTEAFFGQGTRLTVV.

This sequence joins TRBV7-8 and TRBJ2-3; a possible D gene is TRBD2 (5 bases). The CDR3 totals 16 residues. V dropped 4 bases and J dropped 0 bases, with 14 bases sitting between them. Germline V CDR1 and CDR2: SGHVS, FQNEAQ. This CDR3 is CASSSEASSSTDTQYF. CDR3 DNA: TGTGCCAGCAGCTCGGAGGCCAGTTCTAGCACAGATACGCAGTATTTT.

This chain uses TRBV5-5 with TRBJ2-1; tentatively, D is TRBD1 (6 bases). This CDR3 is built from 13 residues. Germline V lookup: CDR1 SGHKS, CDR2 YYEKEE (reference sequence). V gave up 2 bases and J gave up 10 bases, with 13 bases separating them. The CDR3 protein is CASSFSGAREQFF. The CDR3, as DNA: TGTGCCAGCAGCTTTTCAGGGGCCCGGGAGCAGTTCTTC. Together with reference TRBV5-5 and TRBJ2-1, the CDR3 gives the full variable domain: DAGVTQSPTHLIKTRGQQVTLRCSPISGHKSVSWYQQVLGQGPQFIFQYYEKEERGRGNFPDRFSARQFPNYSSELNVNALLLGDSALYLCASSFSGAREQFFGPGTRLTVL.

The chain uses TRBV7-8 and TRBJ2-2, with D unresolved. Germline V gene sequence: CDR1 SGHVS, CDR2 FQNEAQ. CDR3 length: 14 residues. Trimming stripped 0 bases from V and 3 bases from J, with 5 bases between. The CDR3 reads CASSLAYDTGELFF. In DNA, the CDR3 is TGTGCCAGCAGCTTAGCGTATGACACCGGGGAGCTGTTTTTT.

The chain combines TRBV28 with TRBJ2-1, with TRBD2 identical over 13 bases. The germline V gene has CDR1 MDHEN and CDR2 SYDVKM. This CDR3 comprises 16 residues. Trimming removed 3 bases from V and 4 bases from J; junction bases left unmatched: 3. The CDR3 protein is CASSFSLAGGYNEQFF. DNA of the CDR3: TGTGCCAGCAGTTTCTCACTAGCGGGAGGGTACAATGAGCAGTTCTTC.

The chain links TRBV7-9 to TRBJ2-7, with D tentatively TRBD2 (5 bases). In germline, CDR1 is SEHNR, CDR2 FQNEAQ (reference sequence). Trimming cost V 1 base and J 0 bases, with 16 bases left between them. The CDR3 runs 17 residues. The CDR3, as DNA: TGTGCCAGCAGCTTAGGTCTCGAAGCGGCTTCCTCCTACGAGCAGTACTTC. The encoded protein is CASSLGLEAASSYEQYF.

The table lists this clone with a few counts. The J gene is TRBJ1-2, the V gene TRBV9; 12 bases are shared with TRBD1. Germline CDR1 is SGDLS and CDR2 is YYNGEE. J gave up 2 bases and V 4 bases, and 3 bases lay outside the gene matches. The CDR3 extends over 15 amino acids. The CDR3 DNA is TGTGCCAGCAGCCCCGGGACAGGGGGCAACTATGGCTACACCTTC. Its translation is CASSPGTGGNYGYTF.

The chain combines TRBV2 with TRBJ2-3; D unclear. From germline, CDR1 is SNHLY and CDR2 FYNNEI. There are 12 residues in the CDR3. V was shortened by 4 bases and J by 6 bases, with 8 bases between the two germline ends. The CDR3 spells CASSVSPDTQYF. CDR3 nucleotide sequence: TGTGCCAGCAGTGTTAGTCCCGATACGCAGTATTTT.

The chain recombines TRBV10-1 with TRBJ2-2; 7 bases match TRBD1. From germline, CDR1 is WNHNN and CDR2 SYGVQD (reference sequence). CDR3 length: 13 residues. Trimming took 6 bases from V and 3 from J; bases not matched to a gene: 1. The CDR3 DNA sequence: TGCGCCAGCAGAGACAGGGACACCGGGGAGCTGTTTTTT. Its protein product is CASRDRDTGELFF.

V gene TRBV10-2 combines with J gene TRBJ2-1, with a tentative D call TRBD1 (5 bases). V lost 0 bases and J lost 8, with 14 bases in between. This CDR3 is 15 amino acids long. Germline values: CDR1 WSHSY, CDR2 SAAADI. The DNA of the CDR3 is TGCGCCAGCAGTGAGTCAAGGGGCGTTTATGATGAGCAGTTCTTC. This gives the protein CASSESRGVYDEQFF.

The chain has TRBV18 and TRBJ2-7; 7 bases are a match to TRBD2. CDR3 length: 13 residues. The germline V gene has CDR1 KGHSH and CDR2 LQKENI. V gave up 6 bases and J gave up 4 bases; unmatched junction bases: 6. The CDR3 is CASSGTTRYEQYF. In DNA form, the CDR3 reads TGTGCCAGCTCCGGGACTACTAGGTACGAGCAGTACTTC. The whole variable domain, filled in from reference TRBV18 and TRBJ2-7, reads NAGVMQNPRHLVRRRGQEARLRCSPMKGHSHVYWYRQLPEEGLKFMVYLQKENIIDESGMPKERFSAEFPKEGPSILRIQQVVRGDSAAYFCASSGTTRYEQYFGPGTRLTVT.

The sample holds one count of this clone. This chain uses TRBV7-9 with TRBJ2-3; 10 positions agree with TRBD2. This CDR3 spans 18 amino acids. V shed 2 bases, J shed 0 bases, and the junction held 8 bases outside the gene matches. CDR1 and CDR2 (germline): SEHNR, FQNEAQ (reference sequence). CDR3 loop: CASSLRASGSGSTDTQYF. Written as DNA, the CDR3 is TGTGCCAGCAGCTTAAGGGCTAGCGGGAGCGGTAGCACAGATACGCAGTATTTT. Combining the CDR3 with reference TRBV7-9 and TRBJ2-3 gives the whole variable domain DTGVSQNPRHKITKRGQNVTFRCDPISEHNRLYWYRQTLGQGPEFLTYFQNEAQLEKSRLLSDRFSAERPKGSFSTLEIQRTEQGDSAMYLCASSLRASGSGSTDTQYFGPGTRLTVL.

This clone was counted at least ten times. V usage is TRBV4-1 and J usage is TRBJ1-3, with D perhaps matching TRBD1 (6 bases). Looked up from germline, CDR1 is MGHRA and CDR2 is YSYEKL. The CDR3 covers 16 residues. Trimming shortened V by 4 bases and J by 0 bases, and 13 bases separated the two germline ends. CDR3 DNA sequence: TGCGCCAGCAGCCTGAAGGGGGACGGCTCTGGAAACACCATATATTTT. Translating gives CASSLKGDGSGNTIYF.